The TCR beta chain under discussion was sequenced for a study of blood T cells in healthy people across ages. This clonotype was seen a handful of times. The CDR3 sequence is 12 residues long. Trimming left V 0 bases short and J 15 bases short, with 13 bases between. The germline V gene has CDR1 SGHKS and CDR2 YYEKEE (reference sequence). With a J-beta primer mix and a sample-barcoded 5' primer, a second PCR ran about 6 to 11 cycles. TCRdb redid the calling of the 5' RACE reads with MiXCR, one entry per CDR3 protein. There are 750,000 to 950,000 distinct CDR3 sequences in the sample; about 27% occur only once, and approximately 10% lies in the top ten. Another study also made use of these data, one on T cells of mothers and their children.

The sequence derives from a woman in her thirties or forties in good health. The sequencing input was blood. This chain joins TRBV5-5 and TRBJ2-1; D is perhaps TRBD1 or TRBD2 (5 bases each). The CDR3 coding sequence is TGTGCCAGCAGCTTGGGAGGGGCCCCCGGGTTCTTC. Its translation: CASSLGGAPGFF.